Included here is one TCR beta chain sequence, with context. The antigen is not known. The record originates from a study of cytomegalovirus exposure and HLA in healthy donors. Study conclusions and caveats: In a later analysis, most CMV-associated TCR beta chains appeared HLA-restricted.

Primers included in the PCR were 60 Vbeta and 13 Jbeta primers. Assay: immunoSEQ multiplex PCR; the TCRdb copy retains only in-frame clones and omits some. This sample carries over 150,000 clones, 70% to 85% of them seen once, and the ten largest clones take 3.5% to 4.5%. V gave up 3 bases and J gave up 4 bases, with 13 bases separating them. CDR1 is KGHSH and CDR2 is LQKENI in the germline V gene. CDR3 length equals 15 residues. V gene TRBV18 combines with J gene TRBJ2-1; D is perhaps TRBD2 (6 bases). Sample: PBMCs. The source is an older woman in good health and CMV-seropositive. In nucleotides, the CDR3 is TGTGCCAGCTCACCTGACTCGGGAGATTACAATGAGCAGTTCTTC. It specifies CASSPDSGDYNEQFF.